Below, 9 T cell receptor beta chains from the same sample are listed, as sequenced in a study of blood T cells in healthy people across ages. Alongside a J-beta primer mix, a sample-barcoded 5' primer served in a second PCR lasting about 7 to 12 cycles. TCRdb re-called the 5' RACE reads through MiXCR, storing one row per CDR3 protein. This sample has 600,000 or so distinct CDR3 sequences; around 50% occur once, and the top ten carry approximately 25%. The sequenced sample consisted of blood. The receptors derive from a man aged 80 or over in good health.

V usage is TRBV7-9 and J usage is TRBJ2-1; the D gene is possibly TRBD1 (5 bases). Per the germline V gene, CDR1 is SEHNR and CDR2 is FQNEAQ (reference sequence). V lost 5 bases and J lost 5, with 10 bases in between. This CDR3 is built from 13 residues. This CDR3 reads CASSVGANNEQFF. DNA of the CDR3: TGTGCCAGCAGCGTTGGGGCCAACAATGAGCAGTTCTTC.

This clonotype was seen a handful of times. The V gene is TRBV4-3, the J gene TRBJ2-7; maybe TRBD1 (5 bases). This CDR3 is built from 16 residues. Germline values: CDR1 LGHNA, CDR2 YSLEER. With 0 bases removed from V and 0 bases from J, the gap between germline ends came to 12 bases. CDR3 DNA sequence: TGCGCCAGCAGCCAAGATTTCCAGGGTGCCTCCTACGAGCAGTACTTC. This codes for CASSQDFQGASYEQYF.

J is TRBJ2-5 and V is TRBV12-3 or TRBV12-4, with 8 bases matching TRBD1. V was pared by 6 bases and J by 1 base, with 4 bases of the junction left unmatched. The CDR3 covers 14 residues. The CDR3 reads CASSRDRFQETQYF. CDR3 sequence (DNA): TGTGCCAGCAGCCGGGACAGGTTCCAAGAGACCCAGTACTTC.

DNA of the CDR3: TGTGCCAGCAGTGAAGGATCGACAGGGTCCTACGAGCAGTACTTC. Amino acid sequence: CASSEGSTGSYEQYF. The chain recombines TRBV6-1 with TRBJ2-7; 7 bases map to TRBD1. This CDR3 comprises 15 residues. Germline trimming cut 1 base from V and 1 base from J; bases unmatched to any gene: 4. From germline, CDR1 is MNHNS and CDR2 SASEGT.

V gene TRBV20-1 combines with J gene TRBJ2-1; D remains ambiguous. V gave up 3 bases and J gave up 7 bases, with 7 bases separating them. There are 11 residues in the CDR3. CDR1 is DFQATT and CDR2 is SNEGSKA in the germline V gene (reference sequence). CDR3: CSASFGNEQFF. CDR3 in DNA: TGCAGTGCTAGTTTCGGTAATGAGCAGTTCTTC.

The rearrangement joins TRBV29-1 to TRBJ2-2; 7 nucleotides match TRBD2. Germline lookup yields CDR1 SQVTM and CDR2 ANQGSEA. This CDR3 is built from 15 residues. V dropped 0 bases and J dropped 5; count of bases not matched to a gene: 6. CDR3 loop: CSVEDGRAGTGELFF. CDR3 DNA sequence: TGCAGCGTTGAAGATGGGAGGGCCGGAACCGGGGAGCTGTTTTTT.

V is TRBV28 and J is TRBJ2-1; 8 positions match TRBD1. The J segment lost 7 bases and the V segment lost 7 bases, leaving 15 bases of the junction unmatched. The V gene's germline CDR1 is MDHEN and CDR2 SYDVKM. The CDR3 is 16 amino acids. This CDR3 reads CASTNDRGTLSNEQFF. The CDR3 coding sequence is TGTGCCAGCACCAACGACAGGGGAACGTTAAGTAATGAGCAGTTCTTC.

The chain carries TRBV11-1 and TRBJ2-3; no reliable D call. V was shortened by 1 base and J by 0 bases, with 14 bases between the two germline ends. Germline-derived CDR1 and CDR2 are SGHAT and FQDESV (reference sequence). This CDR3 is built from 17 residues. Here the CDR3 DNA reads TGTGCCAGCAGCTTAGAGGGCGAGATGAGTAGCACAGATACGCAGTATTTT. This translates into CASSLEGEMSSTDTQYF.

This clonotype was recorded a few times. This chain links TRBV10-1 with TRBJ2-3; 9 nucleotides agree with TRBD2. Germline loops: CDR1 WNHNN, CDR2 SYGVQD (reference sequence). V gave up 11 bases and J gave up 2 bases; unmatched junction bases: 8. The CDR3 consists of 14 residues. The CDR3 DNA follows: TGCGCCTCTGGGGCTAGCGGGGACACAGATACGCAGTATTTT. Protein product: CASGASGDTDTQYF.